This T cell receptor (beta chain) was identified in a study of beta chain features in type 1 diabetes. The wider study: Examination of sorted cells across all samples involved over 85,000,000 cells. Findings and caveats of the study: There was a moderate but significant shortening of TCRB CDR3s in all four CD4+ subsets of Type 1 diabetes patients. Junctions at VDJ sites from type 1 diabetes patients had fewer insertions and more deletions.

This clone was picked up a small number of times. Its antigen is not known. The germline gives CDR1 LNHDA, CDR2 SQIVND (reference sequence). The CDR3 is 14 amino acids. V shed 2 bases and J shed 3 bases, with 9 bases lying between them. All of the isolated RNA was reverse transcribed, so expressed TCRB transcripts were sequenced. Profiling relied on immunoSEQ multiplex PCR, and the TCRdb table lists in-frame clones only, not all of them. The repertoire holds about 270,000 clones, roughly an eighth seen once, with approximately 0.015% in the top ten. Researchers reported sorting CD4+ naive, central memory, regulatory and stem cell-like memory cells via CD45RO/CCR7/CD25/CD127/CD95/CD27.

The V call is TRBV19, the J call TRBJ2-3; D is undetermined. Specimen: naive CD4+ T cells from blood. The clonotype was recovered from a man aged 25-45 years with type 1 diabetes. CDR3 loop: CASSIWAQTDTQYF. DNA for the CDR3: TGTGCCAGTAGTATATGGGCCCAGACAGATACGCAGTATTTT.